The 17 T cell receptor beta chains listed next were all sequenced from one sample in a study of a mutant IDH1 vaccine in newly diagnosed glioma. Profiled with immunoSEQ multiplex PCR; TCRdb holds only in-frame clones, not every one. The table shows about 60,000 clones, with around 80% occurring only once. These receptors have no identified antigens. Time point of the sample: week 35, safety follow-up. Topical imiquimod was applied with each vaccine dose, which held 300 ug of mutant IDH1 20-mer peptide. The sequencing here drew on PBMCs, taken from a glioma patient whose treatment included an IDH1 peptide vaccine. Source of these receptors: a man aged 25 to 40 with glioma.

This chain links TRBV7-2 with TRBJ2-2; 12 bases are a match to TRBD2. Germline-derived CDR1 and CDR2 are SGHTA and FQGNSA. CDR3 length: 16 residues. Trimming cost V 3 bases and J 4 bases; bases outside gene matches: 3. CDR3 in amino acids: CASSFPSGGGTGELFF. The CDR3 coding sequence is TGTGCCAGCAGCTTTCCTAGCGGGGGGGGCACCGGGGAGCTGTTTTTT.

This chain connects TRBV28 to TRBJ1-2; 9 bases line up with TRBD1. The germline gives CDR1 MDHEN, CDR2 SYDVKM. CDR3 length: 19 amino acids. V lost 8 bases to trimming and J lost 6 bases; unmatched junction nucleotides: 25. The CDR3 nucleotides are TGTGCCAGCCACAAACCCACTTTTTCTACATACAGGGGGCAGGATGGCTACACCTTC. Translation gives CASHKPTFSTYRGQDGYTF.

J is TRBJ2-3 and V is TRBV7-9; D gene unclear. The CDR3 has 15 amino acids. V lost 1 base to trimming and J lost 0 bases, with 8 bases between them. Looked up from germline, CDR1 is SEHNR and CDR2 is FQNEAQ (reference sequence). The CDR3 sequence is CASSLGLGSTDTQYF. The CDR3 bases are TGTGCCAGCAGCTTAGGTCTAGGTAGCACAGATACGCAGTATTTT.

This clone was picked up a small number of times. The chain recombines TRBV7-9 with TRBJ2-2, with D unclear. This CDR3 is 16 amino acids long. V was cut by 1 base and J by 1 base, with 10 bases left in between. From germline, CDR1 is SEHNR and CDR2 FQNEAQ (reference sequence). The chain's CDR3 is CASSLVGQKNTGELFF. The CDR3 DNA sequence: TGTGCCAGCAGCTTAGTCGGGCAGAAGAACACCGGGGAGCTGTTTTTT.

As DNA, the CDR3 is TGCGCCAGCAGCTTGGAGGGAAAAACTAACTATGGCTACACCTTC. It yields the protein CASSLEGKTNYGYTF. V is TRBV5-1 and J is TRBJ1-2; D gene ambiguous. V lost 0 bases and J 0 bases, leaving 9 bases between the germline ends. The CDR3 is 15 amino acids. CDR1 and CDR2 (germline): SGHRS, YFSETQ.

The genes are TRBV5-6 and TRBJ2-3; D is possibly TRBD1 (6 bases). V was trimmed by 5 bases and J by 4 bases, leaving 17 bases between them. Per the germline V gene, CDR1 is SGHDT and CDR2 is YYEEEE. This CDR3 comprises 15 residues. The CDR3 DNA follows: TGTGCCAGCAGGCCGCCCAGGGGCCTATCAGATACGCAGTATTTT. Translating gives CASRPPRGLSDTQYF.

The V and J genes are TRBV2 and TRBJ2-1; D gene ambiguous. Germline V CDR1 and CDR2: SNHLY, FYNNEI. CDR3 length: 13 amino acids. Trimming left V 5 bases short and J 7 bases short, with 12 bases between. This chain's CDR3 is CASSPFGINEQFF. The CDR3 DNA is TGTGCCAGCAGTCCTTTCGGTATTAATGAGCAGTTCTTC.

The chain joins TRBV13 to TRBJ2-7, with 7 bases matching TRBD1. The V segment lost 5 bases and the J segment 2 bases; nucleotides outside the gene matches: 9. The CDR3 covers 15 residues. Per the germline V gene, CDR1 is PRHDT and CDR2 is FYEKMQ (reference sequence). The CDR3 coding sequence is TGTGCCAGCAGCAGGGGACAGCTAGGCCCCTACGAGCAGTACTTC. Translation: CASSRGQLGPYEQYF.

V and J are TRBV2 and TRBJ2-7, with 8 bases matching TRBD1. This CDR3 has 17 amino acids. J lost 5 bases, V lost 3 bases, and 15 bases had no gene match. Per germline, CDR1 SNHLY and CDR2 FYNNEI. CDR3 coding DNA: TGTGCCAGCAGTGAGAATTCGATGCGGGACAGGTCTAACGAGCAGTACTTC. This gives the protein CASSENSMRDRSNEQYF.

The rearrangement links TRBV6-5 to TRBJ1-3; D unresolved. Germline V gene lookup returns CDR1 MNHEY and CDR2 SVGAGI. This CDR3 spans 15 amino acids. The V end lost 3 bases, the J end lost 0 bases, and 9 bases lay between the germline ends. The CDR3: CASSYGHGSGNTIYF. The CDR3 DNA follows: TGTGCCAGCAGTTATGGGCACGGCTCTGGAAACACCATATATTTT.

The chain recombines TRBV29-1 with TRBJ2-5, with 7 bases aligning to TRBD1. Unmatched junction bases numbered 21, after V lost 6 bases and J lost 11 bases. The CDR3 loop spans 15 amino acids. In germline, CDR1 is SQVTM, CDR2 ANQGSEA. For the CDR3, the DNA is TGCAGCGTCCACGCGGGCAAACAGGGGATGGGGGAGCAGTACTTC. This codes for CSVHAGKQGMGEQYF.

This clone was observed a handful of times. The chain is built from TRBV11-2 and TRBJ2-2; D gene ambiguous. The V end lost 0 bases, the J end lost 9 bases, and 8 bases lay between the germline ends. CDR1 is SGHAT and CDR2 is FQNNGV in the germline V gene. This CDR3 comprises 13 residues. The CDR3 loop is CASSLETVRELFF. DNA for the CDR3: TGTGCCAGCAGCTTAGAAACTGTTCGGGAGCTGTTTTTT.

The chain is built from TRBV28 and TRBJ2-1; D is uncertain. Germline V gene sequence: CDR1 MDHEN, CDR2 SYDVKM. The CDR3 totals 14 residues. Trimming left V 0 bases short and J 3 bases short, with 6 bases between. The CDR3 bases are TGTGCCAGCAGTTTATGGAAAAACTACAATGAGCAGTTCTTC. As protein: CASSLWKNYNEQFF. Filled out from reference TRBV28 and TRBJ2-1, the complete variable domain reads DVKVTQSSRYLVKRTGEKVFLECVQDMDHENMFWYRQDPGLGLRLIYFSYDVKMKEKGDIPEGYSVSREKKERFSLILESASTNQTSMYLCASSLWKNYNEQFFGPGTRLTVL.

The J gene is TRBJ2-5, the V gene TRBV2; 7 bases fit TRBD1. Per the germline V gene, CDR1 is SNHLY and CDR2 is FYNNEI. The CDR3 covers 15 residues. V shed 4 bases and J 2 bases; nucleotides not matched to a gene: 7. The CDR3 DNA is TGTGCCAGCAGTGGACGACAGGGACCACAAGAGACCCAGTACTTC. It codes for CASSGRQGPQETQYF.

Only a few counts were recorded for this clone. This chain connects TRBV13 to TRBJ1-1, with D possibly matching TRBD1 (5 bases). The germline V gene has CDR1 PRHDT and CDR2 FYEKMQ (reference sequence). This CDR3 has 15 residues. V lost 2 bases to trimming and J lost 1 base, with 11 bases between them. CDR3 in amino acids: CASSLSTGSNTEAFF. As DNA, the CDR3 is TGTGCCAGCAGCTTAAGTACAGGATCGAACACTGAAGCTTTCTTT.

J is TRBJ1-3 and V is TRBV14, with D unclear. The V end was cut by 4 bases, the J end by 2 bases, with 15 bases between. The CDR3 is 16 amino acids. Germline assignment: CDR1 SGHDN and CDR2 FVKESK. CDR3 loop: CASSLQARMPGNTIYF. CDR3 bases: TGTGCCAGCAGCCTCCAGGCCCGGATGCCTGGAAACACCATATATTTT.

The genes are TRBV30 and TRBJ2-5; D ambiguous. Trimming shortened V by 0 bases and J by 2 bases, and 7 bases separated the two germline ends. Germline V gene lookup returns CDR1 GTSNPN and CDR2 SVGIG (reference sequence). The CDR3 spans 13 residues. CDR3 sequence reads: CAWSVSVQETQYF. The CDR3 DNA sequence: TGTGCCTGGAGTGTAAGCGTTCAAGAGACCCAGTACTTC.